This note documents a single T cell receptor beta chain sequence. Its target is unknown. These data come from a study of shared clonotypes between healthy human individuals. Overall study: Donor ages ranged 18 to 49 years: a couple of women, a few men. Per donor, three plates held CD4 naive cells, three held CD4 memory, two held CD8 naive and one held CD8 memory. Overall study findings and caveats: Generation probability values for non-shared clonotypes were lower than those for clonotypes shared by all four donors.

Libraries were prepared by immunoSEQ multiplex PCR; TCRdb keeps only in-frame clonotypes and omits some of them. In the table there are 500,000 or so clones, roughly 95% of which are singletons. This CDR3 has 16 amino acids. Germline V gene sequence: CDR1 MDHEN, CDR2 SYDVKM. J gave up 6 bases and V 4 bases, and 13 bases lay outside the gene matches. The clonotype comes from a woman in her 30s in good health. The sequenced sample was naive CD4+ T cells sorted from blood. Indicated subset: CD45RA+ positively selected. The chain combines TRBV28 with TRBJ1-2; 8 bases fit TRBD1. The CDR3 nucleotides read TGTGCCAGCAGTTCGGACAGGGAATTTGCTCCGAATGGCTACACCTTC. This gives the protein CASSSDREFAPNGYTF.